Listed below are T cell receptor beta chains from one sample, sequenced in a study of spatial heterogeneity in lung cancer. A single record per CDR3 protein comes from TCRdb applying MiXCR to the 5' RACE reads. The table includes around 89,000 distinct CDR3 sequences, 10% to 15% detected once. The sample in question was PBMCs, obtained at surgery. The receptor source for this set is a male donor with early-stage non-small cell lung cancer. Each CDR3 is given with its conserved first and last residue. D genes are given only for firm matches. The size of a clone is reported for some rows only, either as once, few or many, or as a class for expanded clones.

DNA	CDR3	V	D	J	size
TGCGCCAGCAGCTTGGGACTGGCGACAGGGGATGGCTACACCTTC	CASSLGLATGDGYTF	TRBV5-1	TRBD1	TRBJ1-2	NA
TGTGCCACCAGCGGAGACCGGGACAGGGAATTAGCTGGGGCCAACGTCCTGACTTTC	CATSGDRDRELAGANVLTF	TRBV15	TRBD1	TRBJ2-6	many
TGTGCCAGCAGCCCCGGGACAGGGGGCCCCAACGAGCAGTACTTC	CASSPGTGGPNEQYF	TRBV3-1	TRBD1	TRBJ2-7	NA
TGCAGTGCCAGATTAGCGGGAGGCCCCAGCTCCTACGAGCAGTACTTC	CSARLAGGPSSYEQYF	TRBV20-1	TRBD2	TRBJ2-7	NA
TGTGCCAGCAGCAGACCTTGGGGGGCCAACGCAGATACGCAGTATTTT	CASSRPWGANADTQYF	TRBV11-2	NA	TRBJ2-3	few
TGCGCCAGCAGCTTGGTATCCGGGGTTGAGGTTGAGCAGTTCTTC	CASSLVSGVEVEQFF	TRBV5-1	NA	TRBJ2-1	few
TGTGCCAGCAGGGAAGTATATAGCAATCAGCCCCAGCATTTT	CASREVYSNQPQHF	TRBV28	NA	TRBJ1-5	NA
TGCAGTGCTAGAGATACGGGAGGAGGGTACGAGCAGTACTTC	CSARDTGGGYEQYF	TRBV20-1	TRBD2	TRBJ2-7	many
TGCAGTGCTGCCCTAGGGGACCTACACCACATCCAGTACTTC	CSAALGDLHHIQYF	TRBV20-1	NA	TRBJ2-4	few
TGTGCCAGCAGCTTGGGGACTAGCGGGAGGGCCAATAATGAGCAGTTCTTC	CASSLGTSGRANNEQFF	TRBV11-3	TRBD2	TRBJ2-1	many
TGTGCCAGCAGCTGGAGGATTATGGGTGGTAATGAGCAGTTCTTC	CASSWRIMGGNEQFF	TRBV5-5	NA	TRBJ2-1	few
TGTGCCAGCAGCAAAGGTTTTTCCGGCACCACAGATACGCAGTATTTT	CASSKGFSGTTDTQYF	TRBV21-1	NA	TRBJ2-3	NA
TGTGCCAGCAGATTAAGCGGGAGGGGCACAGATACGCAGTATTTT	CASRLSGRGTDTQYF	TRBV6-2/TRBV6-3	TRBD2	TRBJ2-3	few
TGCAGTGCTAGGGGTAGCGGGTCTTCAAGCTCCTACAATGAGCAGTTCTTC	CSARGSGSSSSYNEQFF	TRBV20-1	TRBD2	TRBJ2-1	few
TGTGCCAGCAGCTTAGCTAGCGGGGCACAAGAGACCCAGTACTTC	CASSLASGAQETQYF	TRBV7-2	TRBD2	TRBJ2-5	few
TGCAGTGGTCGAGGGGACCCTAGCACAGATACGCAGTATTTT	CSGRGDPSTDTQYF	TRBV20-1	NA	TRBJ2-3	NA
TGTGCCAGCACTCCGGGGCGCGGAGCTTTCTTT	CASTPGRGAFF	TRBV12-3/TRBV12-4	NA	TRBJ1-1	few
TGCGCCAGCAGCCCAACAGGGAGGGACACTGAAGCTTTCTTT	CASSPTGRDTEAFF	TRBV5-1	NA	TRBJ1-1	NA
TGTGCCAGCAGCGACGGAAATTACGAGCAGTACTTC	CASSDGNYEQYF	TRBV12-3/TRBV12-4	NA	TRBJ2-7	few
TGTGCCAGCAGGGGGAAAGGGGGGACCGAAGATACGCAGTATTTT	CASRGKGGTEDTQYF	TRBV11-1	NA	TRBJ2-3	many
TGTGCCAGCAGTTCCCGGGGGGGAGGGGAGACCCAGTACTTC	CASSSRGGGETQYF	TRBV12-3/TRBV12-4	TRBD2	TRBJ2-5	many
TGTGCCAGCAGTCGACTCTCCTACGAGCAGTACTTC	CASSRLSYEQYF	TRBV12-3/TRBV12-4	NA	TRBJ2-7	many
TGTGCCAGCAGCTCCGGACTGGGTCGACCTAATTCACCCCTCCACTTT	CASSSGLGRPNSPLHF	TRBV5-4	NA	TRBJ1-6	NA
TGCAGTGCTAGAGACACCGGGCCTTCTAGCTATGGCTACACCTTC	CSARDTGPSSYGYTF	TRBV20-1	NA	TRBJ1-2	NA
TGTGCCAGCAGTCTTCGAATGACTAGCGGGACCACAGATACGCAGTATTTT	CASSLRMTSGTTDTQYF	TRBV3-2	NA	TRBJ2-3	NA
TGCAGTGCTTTGAGACTAGCGGGAGCCCCAGATACGCAGTATTTT	CSALRLAGAPDTQYF	TRBV20-1	TRBD2	TRBJ2-3	NA
TGTGCCAGCAGATCTGGAGGCGGGCCTTTGAACACTGAAGCTTTCTTT	CASRSGGGPLNTEAFF	TRBV5-4	NA	TRBJ1-1	NA
TGTGCCAGCAGTTCCAACAGGGTTATTGATCAGCCCCAGCATTTT	CASSSNRVIDQPQHF	TRBV6-2/TRBV6-3	NA	TRBJ1-5	NA
TGTGCCAGCAGCTTAGATTCTAGCAATCAGCCCCAGCATTTT	CASSLDSSNQPQHF	TRBV7-9	NA	TRBJ1-5	many
TGTGCCAGCAGCATAGGGACAGGGGATTCACCCCTCCACTTT	CASSIGTGDSPLHF	TRBV4-2	TRBD1	TRBJ1-6	few
TGTGCCGTAGCCGGGACAGGGGCGAACACCGGGGAGCTGTTTTTT	CAVAGTGANTGELFF	TRBV10-3	TRBD1	TRBJ2-2	many
TGTGCCAGCAGTTCATCGATACGTCTAGCCGGAGACACAGATACGCAGTATTTT	CASSSSIRLAGDTDTQYF	TRBV28	NA	TRBJ2-3	many
TGTGCCAGCAGTTACTCAGGAGGGCTTTCCACCGGGGAGCTGTTTTTT	CASSYSGGLSTGELFF	TRBV6-2/TRBV6-3	NA	TRBJ2-2	few
TGCGCCAGCAGCCTCACCGCCGGCCGAGGGTATTCACCCCTCCACTTT	CASSLTAGRGYSPLHF	TRBV5-1	NA	TRBJ1-6	many
TGTGCCACCAGTGATTCCTCGGGACTCCACACAGATACGCAGTATTTT	CATSDSSGLHTDTQYF	TRBV24-1	NA	TRBJ2-3	many
TGTGCCAGCAGCAGAGGACTTCTCACCGGGGAGCTGTTTTTT	CASSRGLLTGELFF	TRBV5-6	NA	TRBJ2-2	few
TGCGCCAGCACGTCCTATGCCGGGACCCTGTGGGAGCAGTACTTC	CASTSYAGTLWEQYF	TRBV5-1	NA	TRBJ2-7	few
TGTGCCAGCAGTAAAGGGACAGGGAGCACCTACGAGCAGTACTTC	CASSKGTGSTYEQYF	TRBV6-6	TRBD1	TRBJ2-7	many
TGTGCCAGCAGCACCCGGACTAGCGTCTACGAGCAGTACTTC	CASSTRTSVYEQYF	TRBV28	TRBD2	TRBJ2-7	many
TGTGCCAGCAGGGGGGTCCAAGAGACCCAGTACTTC	CASRGVQETQYF	TRBV28	NA	TRBJ2-5	many